This T cell receptor (beta chain) was found in a study of PD-1 blockade in classical Hodgkin lymphoma. For the study at large: Every 2 weeks, patients had 3 mg/kg nivolumab intravenously.

Study-wide points: There was a significant rise in CD4+ TCR diversity by C4D1, with no such rise for CD8+. As was reported, newly diagnosed patients showed lower baseline TCR diversity than healthy donors did.

This table comes from immunoSEQ multiplex PCR, and its TCRdb copy is limited to in-frame clones, with some not included. The sample holds 40,000 to 50,000 clones, 55% to 70% seen once. As regards this clone: Its specificity is not known.

The CDR3 is made up of 16 amino acids. J gave up 7 bases and V 4 bases, and 9 bases lay outside the gene matches. Per germline, CDR1 SGHRS and CDR2 YFSETQ. Time point reported: cycle 4 day 1 (C4D1), after more than five weeks of nivolumab. Relapse after autologous stem cell transplantation occurred in every patient, and brentuximab vedotin exposure varied. The receptor was isolated from a human donor with classical Hodgkin lymphoma. The sample in question was peripheral blood mononuclear cells (PBMCs), obtained before the fourth cycle of nivolumab. This chain joins TRBV5-1 and TRBJ2-1; 12 bases are shared with TRBD2. The CDR3: CASSPTLAGGKNEQFF. The CDR3 nucleotides read TGCGCCAGCAGCCCTACCCTAGCGGGGGGGAAAAATGAGCAGTTCTTC.